Below are 17 T cell receptor beta chains sequenced from a single sample in a study of cytomegalovirus exposure and HLA in healthy donors. Use of 60 Vbeta and 13 Jbeta primers characterized the PCR. Here immunoSEQ multiplex PCR was the method, and the copy in TCRdb shows in-frame clones only, minus some. The sample gives 200,000 to 250,000 clones, around 85% of which show up once; around 1.4% is in the top ten. The sequencing input was PBMCs. These receptors all come from a human donor in good health.

The chain uses TRBV7-3 and TRBJ2-3; perhaps TRBD2 as D (6 bases). V dropped 2 bases and J dropped 6 bases, with 12 bases sitting between them. This CDR3 contains 14 residues. Germline V CDR1 and CDR2: SGHTA, FQGTGA. CDR3 sequence: CASSLSAGTDTQYF. As DNA, the CDR3 is TGTGCCAGCAGCTTATCGGCGGGGACCGATACGCAGTATTTT.

The rearrangement joins TRBV29-1 to TRBJ1-1, with D unclear. Germline CDR1 reads SQVTM; CDR2 reads ANQGSEA. Trimming removed 5 bases from V and 4 bases from J, with 14 bases in between. CDR3 size: 13 residues. The CDR3 sequence is CSVLRESSTEAFF. The CDR3 DNA reads TGCAGCGTTTTAAGGGAGAGTAGCACTGAAGCTTTCTTT.

This chain connects TRBV6-5 to TRBJ2-5, with a possible D match to TRBD1 (6 bases). From germline, CDR1 is MNHEY and CDR2 SVGAGI. This CDR3 has 15 amino acids. The V and J ends lost 7 bases and 4 bases respectively, with 19 bases between them. CDR3 sequence: CASNTGSFRGETQYF. The CDR3 DNA reads TGTGCCAGCAATACAGGGTCGTTTCGCGGAGAGACCCAGTACTTC.

This chain joins TRBV5-1 and TRBJ1-2; the D gene is possibly TRBD1 (6 bases). Trimming stripped 5 bases from V and 6 bases from J, with 14 bases between. The CDR3 extends over 13 amino acids. The germline V gene has CDR1 SGHRS and CDR2 YFSETQ. In nucleotides, the CDR3 is TGCGCCAGCAGAATTGACAGGCAAAATGGCTACACCTTC. Its translation is CASRIDRQNGYTF. Full variable domain (missing parts from reference TRBV5-1 and TRBJ1-2): KAGVTQTPRYLIKTRGQQVTLSCSPISGHRSVSWYQQTPGQGLQFLFEYFSETQRNKGNFPGRFSGRQFSNSRSEMNVSTLELGDSALYLCASRIDRQNGYTFGSGTRLTVV.

The CDR3 spells CASSLAAGTSEYEQYF. CDR3 in DNA: TGCGCCAGCAGCTTGGCCGCCGGGACTAGCGAGTACGAGCAGTACTTC. The chain employs TRBV5-1 and TRBJ2-7; the match to TRBD2 covers 10 bases. The CDR3 has 16 amino acids. The V gene end was trimmed by 0 bases and the J gene end by 4 bases; junction bases not matched to a gene: 7. From germline, CDR1 is SGHRS and CDR2 YFSETQ.

A word on this clone: Likely a read error: the CDR3 ends without its conserved phenylalanine or tryptophan. The limits of the CDR3 on the DNA are not certain, so only TCRdb's listed CDR3 is given. The rearrangement links TRBV7-8 to TRBJ1-5; no DNA check was done on the table's D call, TRBD1. The CDR3 length equals 13 residues, ends included. Germline values: CDR1 SGHVS, CDR2 FQNEAQ. CDR3 sequence: CASSLAGQGPIFR.

This clone was seen only once. One junction end does not reproduce the germline sequence, and a read error may be involved. This sequence joins TRBV7-9 and TRBJ2-7; 8 positions match TRBD2. CDR1 and CDR2 (germline): SEHNR, FQNEAQ (reference sequence). This CDR3 has 17 residues. The CDR3 here is CSSSNNAGLAGGYEQYF. The CDR3 DNA is TGTTCCAGCAGCAACAATGCGGGTCTAGCGGGCGGATACGAGCAGTACTTC.

CDR3 loop: CASSHPSQTYNEQFF. The DNA of the CDR3 is TGTGCCAGCAGCCACCCGAGTCAGACTTACAATGAGCAGTTCTTC. This sequence joins TRBV5-4 and TRBJ2-1; D is ambiguous. CDR3 length equals 15 residues. Trimming stripped 4 bases from V and 4 bases from J, with 15 bases between. Germline V gene data show CDR1 as SGHNT and CDR2 as YYREEE (reference sequence).

This chain joins TRBV5-5 and TRBJ1-4, with no clear D. Germline V CDR1 and CDR2: SGHKS, YYEKEE (reference sequence). The CDR3 runs to 15 residues. V dropped 4 bases and J dropped 4 bases, with 14 bases sitting between them. The CDR3 coding sequence is TGTGCCAGCAGCCTAGACGGAAATAGTAATGAAAAACTGTTTTTT. Translation gives CASSLDGNSNEKLFF. The whole variable domain, remainder taken from reference TRBV5-5 and TRBJ1-4, is DAGVTQSPTHLIKTRGQQVTLRCSPISGHKSVSWYQQVLGQGPQFIFQYYEKEERGRGNFPDRFSARQFPNYSSELNVNALLLGDSALYLCASSLDGNSNEKLFFGSGTQLSVL.

The V gene is TRBV2, the J gene TRBJ1-1; 7 bases line up with TRBD1. Germline assignment: CDR1 SNHLY and CDR2 FYNNEI. V shed 11 bases and J 1 base; nucleotides not matched to a gene: 7. This CDR3 has 13 amino acids. CDR3 sequence: CAGGQATNTEAFF. CDR3 nucleotide sequence: TGTGCCGGAGGACAGGCGACGAACACTGAAGCTTTCTTT.

The genes are TRBV4-2 and TRBJ2-7; 7 bases are a match to TRBD2. This CDR3 has 16 amino acids. Looked up from germline, CDR1 is LGHNA and CDR2 is YNFKEQ. V dropped 0 bases and J dropped 3; count of bases not matched to a gene: 8. CDR3 nucleotides: TGTGCCAGCAGCCAAGAAGGCCCTAGCGGACACTACGAGCAGTACTTC. Its protein is CASSQEGPSGHYEQYF.

The chain employs TRBV15 and TRBJ2-7; a weak D match, TRBD2 (5 bases). V gave up 3 bases and J gave up 5 bases, with 14 bases separating them. The CDR3 has 14 amino acids. Germline assignment: CDR1 LNHNV and CDR2 YYDKDF (reference sequence). CDR3 DNA sequence: TGTGCCACCAGCAGCCCCTTTGACGGGGACGAGCAGTACTTC. Translating gives CATSSPFDGDEQYF. The full variable domain, completed using reference TRBV15 and TRBJ2-7, is DAMVIQNPRYQVTQFGKPVTLSCSQTLNHNVMYWYQQKSSQAPKLLFHYYDKDFNNEADTPDNFQSRRPNTSFCFLDIRSPGLGDTAMYLCATSSPFDGDEQYFGPGTRLTVT.

The J gene is TRBJ2-1, the V gene TRBV28, with D tentatively TRBD2 (5 bases). Looked up from germline, CDR1 is MDHEN and CDR2 is SYDVKM. Trimming shortened V by 8 bases and J by 0 bases, and 8 bases separated the two germline ends. CDR3 size: 13 residues. This CDR3 is CASGGLSYNEQFF. The CDR3 region has the DNA TGTGCCAGCGGAGGCCTCTCCTACAATGAGCAGTTCTTC.

This chain connects TRBV19 to TRBJ1-2; 7 positions match TRBD1. The CDR3 spans 12 residues. Germline loops: CDR1 LNHDA, CDR2 SQIVND (reference sequence). The junction had 6 bases not matched to a gene; V was cut back by 6 bases and J by 8 bases. The chain's CDR3 is CASRAGGGGYTF. The CDR3 nucleotides read TGTGCCAGTAGGGCAGGGGGAGGCGGCTACACCTTC.

This clone was seen a handful of times. The chain uses TRBV11-3 and TRBJ2-7; TRBD1 matches at 8 bases. With 5 bases clipped from V and 5 bases from J, the junction kept 8 bases outside the gene matches. The CDR3 contains 14 residues. Looked up from germline, CDR1 is SGHNT and CDR2 is YENEEA. CDR3 residues: CASSPGTGNHEQYF. Written as DNA, the CDR3 is TGTGCCAGCAGCCCCGGGACAGGTAACCACGAGCAGTACTTC.

This chain connects TRBV25-1 to TRBJ2-1, with 8 bases that match TRBD2. Germline loops: CDR1 MGHDK, CDR2 SYGVNS. This CDR3 is built from 15 residues. The ends lost 5 bases at V and 4 bases at J; junction bases unmatched: 7. The CDR3 loop is CASSQAGAGYNEQFF. CDR3 nucleotides: TGTGCCAGCAGTCAAGCGGGAGCGGGATACAATGAGCAGTTCTTC.

This clone came up once. The chain is built from TRBV6-1 and TRBJ2-7; 8 positions match TRBD1. CDR3 length equals 15 residues. V dropped 5 bases and J dropped 2; count of bases not matched to a gene: 8. Germline CDR1 reads MNHNS; CDR2 reads SASEGT. The CDR3 sequence is CASSPQTGATYEQYF. In nucleotides, the CDR3 is TGTGCCAGCAGTCCTCAGACAGGGGCGACCTACGAGCAGTACTTC.